The clone carrying this T cell receptor beta chain was counted ten times or more. This sample was included in a study of blood T cells in healthy people across ages. The wider study: About one barcoded beta molecule per two T cells was captured by template switching.

The V end lost 8 bases, the J end lost 3 bases, and 8 bases lay between the germline ends. Germline V gives CDR1 MDHEN, CDR2 SYDVKM. The CDR3 is made up of 12 amino acids. A second about 7 to 12 cycle PCR used barcoded and J-beta primers. One entry per CDR3 protein, called by TCRdb with MiXCR from the 5' RACE reads. The table includes 1.5 million to 2 million distinct CDR3 sequences, approximately 28% detected once. Sequences were obtained from blood. V gene TRBV28 combines with J gene TRBJ1-5; D gene unclear. This clonotype was obtained from a woman aged 25 to 39 in good health. The CDR3 DNA is TGTGCCAGCGTTTCCTACAATCAGCCCCAGCATTTT. Translation gives CASVSYNQPQHF.